The clone carrying this TCR beta chain was detected only a few times. Its antigen is still unknown. Via MiXCR, TCRdb re-called the RT-PCR reads, giving one row per CDR3 protein. This sample yields about 700,000 distinct CDR3 sequences, of which around 14% are seen a single time; 5.5% to 8% belongs to the top ten. The junction had 21 bases not matched to a gene; V was cut back by 6 bases and J by 0 bases. Per germline, CDR1 MNHEY and CDR2 SVGEGT. This CDR3 is built from 21 residues. The record originates from a study of response to subunit inactivated influenza vaccine. Study results and limitations: The authors offered the suggestion that each seasonal influenza vaccination recruits few new T cells.

Source: PBMCs from blood, taken 14 to 15 days before vaccination. The sequence derives from a man over 45 who received an inactivated influenza vaccine. The chain recombines TRBV6-2 or TRBV6-3 with TRBJ1-1; 11 bases agree with TRBD1. CDR3 coding DNA: TGTGCCAGCAGCCGATCCGCTTGGACAGGGGGCGCCGGTGGGATGAACACTGAAGCTTTCTTT. Protein sequence: CASSRSAWTGGAGGMNTEAFF.